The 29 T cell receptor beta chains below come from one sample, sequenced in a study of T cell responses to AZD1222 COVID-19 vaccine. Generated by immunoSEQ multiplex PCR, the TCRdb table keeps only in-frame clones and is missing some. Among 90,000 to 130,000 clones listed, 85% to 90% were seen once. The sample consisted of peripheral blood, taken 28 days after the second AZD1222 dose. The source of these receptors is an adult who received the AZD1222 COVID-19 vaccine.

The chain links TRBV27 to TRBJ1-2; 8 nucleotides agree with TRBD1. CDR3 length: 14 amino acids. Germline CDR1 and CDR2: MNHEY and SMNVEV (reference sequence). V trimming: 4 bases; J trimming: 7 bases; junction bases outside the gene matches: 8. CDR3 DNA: TGTGCCAGCAGTTCGACAGGGGAATATTCTGGCTACACCTTC. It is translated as CASSSTGEYSGYTF.

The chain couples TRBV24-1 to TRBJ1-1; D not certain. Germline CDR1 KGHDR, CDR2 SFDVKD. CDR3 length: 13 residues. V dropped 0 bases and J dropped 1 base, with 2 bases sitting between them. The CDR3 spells CATSDLSNTEAFF. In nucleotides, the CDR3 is TGTGCCACCAGTGATTTGTCGAACACTGAAGCTTTCTTT.

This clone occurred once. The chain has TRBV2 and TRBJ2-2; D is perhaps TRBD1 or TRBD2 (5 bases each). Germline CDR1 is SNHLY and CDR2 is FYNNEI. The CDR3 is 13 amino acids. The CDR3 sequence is CACEGQDTGELFF. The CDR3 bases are TGTGCTTGCGAGGGGCAGGACACCGGGGAGCTGTTTTTT.

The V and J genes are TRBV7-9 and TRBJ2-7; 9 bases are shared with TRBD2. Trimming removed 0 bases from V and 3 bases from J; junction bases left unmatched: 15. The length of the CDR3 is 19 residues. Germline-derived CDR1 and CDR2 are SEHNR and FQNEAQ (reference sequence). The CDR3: CASSLAQGSGSLSYYEQYF. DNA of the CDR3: TGTGCCAGCAGCTTAGCGCAGGGTAGCGGGAGTCTTTCGTACTACGAGCAGTACTTC.

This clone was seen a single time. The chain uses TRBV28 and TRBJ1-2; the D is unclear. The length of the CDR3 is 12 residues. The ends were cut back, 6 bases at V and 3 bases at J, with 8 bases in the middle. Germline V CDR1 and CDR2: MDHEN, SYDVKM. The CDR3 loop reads CASRDGHYGYTF. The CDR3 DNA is TGTGCCAGCAGAGACGGACACTATGGCTACACCTTC.

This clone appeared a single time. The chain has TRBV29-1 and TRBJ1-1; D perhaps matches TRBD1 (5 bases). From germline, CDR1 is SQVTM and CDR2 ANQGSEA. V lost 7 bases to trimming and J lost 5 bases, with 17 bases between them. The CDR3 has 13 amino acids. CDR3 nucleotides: TGCAGCGGTGGGGACGTCGACCGGACTGAAGCTTTCTTT. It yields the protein CSGGDVDRTEAFF.

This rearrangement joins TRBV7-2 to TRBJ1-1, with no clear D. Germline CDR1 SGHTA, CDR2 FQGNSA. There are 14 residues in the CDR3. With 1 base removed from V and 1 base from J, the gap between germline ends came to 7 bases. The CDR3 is CASSLEHPNTEAFF. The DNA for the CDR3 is TGTGCCAGCAGCTTAGAACACCCGAACACTGAAGCTTTCTTT. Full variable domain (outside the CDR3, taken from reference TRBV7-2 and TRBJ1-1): GAGVSQSPSNKVTEKGKDVELRCDPISGHTALYWYRQSLGQGLEFLIYFQGNSAPDKSGLPSDRFSAERTGGSVSTLTIQRTQQEDSAVYLCASSLEHPNTEAFFGQGTRLTVV.

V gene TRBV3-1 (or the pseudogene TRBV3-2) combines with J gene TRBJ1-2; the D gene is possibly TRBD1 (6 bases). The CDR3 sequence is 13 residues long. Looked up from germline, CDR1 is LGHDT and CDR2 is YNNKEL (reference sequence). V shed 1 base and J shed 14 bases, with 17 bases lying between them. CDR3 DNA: TGTGCCAGCAGCCAAGGGGCATCCAGGGACATGACCTTC. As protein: CASSQGASRDMTF.

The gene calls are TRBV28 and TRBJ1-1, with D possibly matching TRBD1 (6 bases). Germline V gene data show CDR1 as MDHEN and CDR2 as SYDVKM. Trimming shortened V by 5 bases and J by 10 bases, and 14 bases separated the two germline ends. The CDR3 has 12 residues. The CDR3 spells CASSPPQGTAFF. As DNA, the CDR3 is TGTGCCAGCAGTCCCCCCCAGGGGACAGCTTTCTTT. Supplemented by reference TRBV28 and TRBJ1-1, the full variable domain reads DVKVTQSSRYLVKRTGEKVFLECVQDMDHENMFWYRQDPGLGLRLIYFSYDVKMKEKGDIPEGYSVSREKKERFSLILESASTNQTSMYLCASSPPQGTAFFGQGTRLTVV.

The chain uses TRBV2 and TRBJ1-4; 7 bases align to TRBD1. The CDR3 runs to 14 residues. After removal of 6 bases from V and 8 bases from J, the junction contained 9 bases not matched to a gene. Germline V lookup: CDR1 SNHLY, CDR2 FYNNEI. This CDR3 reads CASSKRRGPEKLFF. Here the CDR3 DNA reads TGTGCCAGCAGCAAAAGAAGGGGGCCCGAAAAACTGTTTTTT. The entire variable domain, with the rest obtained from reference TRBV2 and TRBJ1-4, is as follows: EPEVTQTPSHQVTQMGQEVILRCVPISNHLYFYWYRQILGQKVEFLVSFYNNEISEKSEIFDDQFSVERPDGSNFTLKIRSTKLEDSAMYFCASSKRRGPEKLFFGSGTQLSVL.

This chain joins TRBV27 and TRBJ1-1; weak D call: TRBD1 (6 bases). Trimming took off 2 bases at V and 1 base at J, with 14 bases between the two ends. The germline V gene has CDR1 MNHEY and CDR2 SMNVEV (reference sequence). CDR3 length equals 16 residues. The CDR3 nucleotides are TGTGCCAGCAGTTTAAGTTTGGGACAAAAGAACACTGAAGCTTTCTTT. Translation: CASSLSLGQKNTEAFF.

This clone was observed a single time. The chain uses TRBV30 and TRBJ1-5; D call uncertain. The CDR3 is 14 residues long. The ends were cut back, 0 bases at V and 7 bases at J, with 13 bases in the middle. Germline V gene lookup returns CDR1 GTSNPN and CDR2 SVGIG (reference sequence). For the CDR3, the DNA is TGTGCCTGGAGTGTAAAGGGTGGCTACCAGCCCCAGCATTTT. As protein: CAWSVKGGYQPQHF.

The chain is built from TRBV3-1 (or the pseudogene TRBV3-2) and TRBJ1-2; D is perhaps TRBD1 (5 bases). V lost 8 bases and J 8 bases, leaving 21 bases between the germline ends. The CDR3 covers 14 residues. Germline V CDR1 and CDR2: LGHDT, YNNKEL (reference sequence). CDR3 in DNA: TGTGCCAGCCGTCAGGGAGGAGGTCGTAGGGGCTACACCTTC. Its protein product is CASRQGGGRRGYTF.

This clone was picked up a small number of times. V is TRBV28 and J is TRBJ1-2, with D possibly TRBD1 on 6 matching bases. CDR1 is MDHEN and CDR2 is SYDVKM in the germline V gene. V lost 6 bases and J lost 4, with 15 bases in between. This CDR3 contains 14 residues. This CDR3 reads CASRSGQTSYGYTF. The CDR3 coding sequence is TGTGCCAGCAGGTCAGGACAGACCTCCTATGGCTACACCTTC.

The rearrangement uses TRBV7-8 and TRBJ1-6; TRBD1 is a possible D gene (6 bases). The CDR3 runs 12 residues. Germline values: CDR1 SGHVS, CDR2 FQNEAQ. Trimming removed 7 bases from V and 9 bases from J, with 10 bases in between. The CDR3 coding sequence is TGTGCCAGCATCCAAGGGGGTTCACCCCTCCACTTT. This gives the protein CASIQGGSPLHF.

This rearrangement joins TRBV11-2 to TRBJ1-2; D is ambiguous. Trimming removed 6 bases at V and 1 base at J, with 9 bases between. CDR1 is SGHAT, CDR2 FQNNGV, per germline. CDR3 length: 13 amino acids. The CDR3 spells CASSPRSNYGYTF. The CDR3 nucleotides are TGTGCCAGCAGTCCGAGGAGTAACTATGGCTACACCTTC. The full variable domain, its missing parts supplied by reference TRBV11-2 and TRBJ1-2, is EAGVAQSPRYKIIEKRQSVAFWCNPISGHATLYWYQQILGQGPKLLIQFQNNGVVDDSQLPKDRFSAERLKGVDSTLKIQPAKLEDSAVYLCASSPRSNYGYTFGSGTRLTVV.

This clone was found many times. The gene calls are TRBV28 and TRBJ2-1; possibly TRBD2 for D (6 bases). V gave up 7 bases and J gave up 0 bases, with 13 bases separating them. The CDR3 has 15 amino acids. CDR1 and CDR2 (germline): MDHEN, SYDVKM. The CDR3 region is CASKEEGLSYNEQFF. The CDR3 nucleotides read TGTGCCAGCAAAGAGGAGGGCCTCTCCTACAATGAGCAGTTCTTC.

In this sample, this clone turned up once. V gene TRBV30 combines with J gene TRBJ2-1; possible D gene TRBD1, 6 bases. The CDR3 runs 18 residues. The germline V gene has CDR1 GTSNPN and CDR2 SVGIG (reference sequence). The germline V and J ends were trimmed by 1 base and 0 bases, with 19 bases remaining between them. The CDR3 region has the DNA TGTGCCTGGAGTGGGTTCAGGGGTTCCGAAAACTCCTACAATGAGCAGTTCTTC. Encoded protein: CAWSGFRGSENSYNEQFF.

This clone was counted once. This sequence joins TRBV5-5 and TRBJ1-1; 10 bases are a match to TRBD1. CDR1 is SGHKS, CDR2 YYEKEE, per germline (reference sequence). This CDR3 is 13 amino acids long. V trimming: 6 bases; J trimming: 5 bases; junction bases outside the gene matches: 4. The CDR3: CASTRQGATEAFF. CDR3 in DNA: TGTGCCAGCACAAGACAGGGGGCAACTGAAGCTTTCTTT. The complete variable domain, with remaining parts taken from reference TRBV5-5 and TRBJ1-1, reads DAGVTQSPTHLIKTRGQQVTLRCSPISGHKSVSWYQQVLGQGPQFIFQYYEKEERGRGNFPDRFSARQFPNYSSELNVNALLLGDSALYLCASTRQGATEAFFGQGTRLTVV.

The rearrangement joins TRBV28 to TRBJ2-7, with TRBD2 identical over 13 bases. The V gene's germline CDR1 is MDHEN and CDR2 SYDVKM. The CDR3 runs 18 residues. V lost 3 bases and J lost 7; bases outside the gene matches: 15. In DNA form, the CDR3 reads TGTGCCAGCAGTTTGCAGGGGACTAGCGGGAAGGTTGAGGCGGAGCAGTACTTC. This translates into CASSLQGTSGKVEAEQYF.

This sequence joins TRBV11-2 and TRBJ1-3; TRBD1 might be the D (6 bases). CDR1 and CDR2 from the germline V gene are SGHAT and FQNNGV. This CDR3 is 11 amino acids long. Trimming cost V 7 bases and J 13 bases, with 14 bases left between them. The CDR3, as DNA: TGTGCCAGCACCCCGGGGGGCCAAATATATTTT. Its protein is CASTPGGQIYF.

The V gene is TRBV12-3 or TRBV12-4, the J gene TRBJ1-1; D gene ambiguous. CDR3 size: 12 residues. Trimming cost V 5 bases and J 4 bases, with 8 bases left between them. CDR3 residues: CASSLPRTEAFF. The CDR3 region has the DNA TGTGCCAGCAGTCTTCCCCGCACTGAAGCTTTCTTT.

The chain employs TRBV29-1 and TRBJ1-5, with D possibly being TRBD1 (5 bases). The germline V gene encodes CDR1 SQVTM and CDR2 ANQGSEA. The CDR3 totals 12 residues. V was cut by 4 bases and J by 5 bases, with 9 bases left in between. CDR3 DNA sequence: TGCAGCGTTGGAGGGGCGGATCAGCCCCAGCATTTT. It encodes CSVGGADQPQHF.

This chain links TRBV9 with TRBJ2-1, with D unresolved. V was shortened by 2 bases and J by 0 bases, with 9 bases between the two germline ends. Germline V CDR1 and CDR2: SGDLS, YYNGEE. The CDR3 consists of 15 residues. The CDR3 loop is CASSVKVSSYNEQFF. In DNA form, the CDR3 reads TGTGCCAGCAGCGTCAAGGTCAGCTCCTACAATGAGCAGTTCTTC.

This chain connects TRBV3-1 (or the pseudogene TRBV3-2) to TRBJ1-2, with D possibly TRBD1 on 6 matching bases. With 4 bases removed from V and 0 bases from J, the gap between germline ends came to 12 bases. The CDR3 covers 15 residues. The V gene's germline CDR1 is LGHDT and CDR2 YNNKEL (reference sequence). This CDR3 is CASSPWDITNYGYTF. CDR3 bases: TGTGCCAGCAGCCCTTGGGACATTACTAACTATGGCTACACCTTC.

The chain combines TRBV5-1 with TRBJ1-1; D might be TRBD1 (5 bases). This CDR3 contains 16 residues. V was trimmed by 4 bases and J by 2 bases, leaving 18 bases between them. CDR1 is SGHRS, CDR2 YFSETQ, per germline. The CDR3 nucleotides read TGCGCCAGCAGCCGCATGGGAGGGGTTGGTAACACTGAAGCTTTCTTT. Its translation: CASSRMGGVGNTEAFF.

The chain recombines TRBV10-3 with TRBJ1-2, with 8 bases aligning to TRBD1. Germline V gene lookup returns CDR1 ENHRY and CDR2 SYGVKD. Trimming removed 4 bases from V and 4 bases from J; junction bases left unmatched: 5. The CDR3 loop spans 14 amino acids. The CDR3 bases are TGTGCCATCAGTGCAGGGGGCTTCGGCTATGGCTACACCTTC. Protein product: CAISAGGFGYGYTF.

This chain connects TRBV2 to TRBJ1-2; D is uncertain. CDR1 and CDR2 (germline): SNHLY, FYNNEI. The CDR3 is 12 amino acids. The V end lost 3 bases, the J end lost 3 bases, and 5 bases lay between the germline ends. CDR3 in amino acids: CASSDMDYGYTF. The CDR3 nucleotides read TGTGCCAGCAGTGACATGGACTATGGCTACACCTTC.

CDR3 loop: CASRGADSISGNTIYF. CDR3 DNA sequence: TGTGCCAGTAGGGGGGCTGACAGCATCTCTGGAAACACCATATATTTT. V and J are TRBV19 and TRBJ1-3; D might be TRBD1 (6 bases). Trimming removed 6 bases at V and 0 bases at J, with 15 bases between. This CDR3 has 16 amino acids. Germline lookup yields CDR1 LNHDA and CDR2 SQIVND (reference sequence). The entire variable domain, with the rest obtained from reference TRBV19 and TRBJ1-3, is as follows: DGGITQSPKYLFRKEGQNVTLSCEQNLNHDAMYWYRQDPGQGLRLIYYSQIVNDFQKGDIAEGYSVSREKKESFPLTVTSAQKNPTAFYLCASRGADSISGNTIYFGEGSWLTVV.